This TCR beta chain was recorded in a study of blood T cell repertoires in COVID-19. Study-wide background: Samples came from the United States, Italy and Spain, spanning acute and convalescent COVID-19. The cDNA or gDNA used as material had been derived from T cells, B-cell-depleted T cells, or PBMCs.

Per the authors' pipeline: By means of reference gene primer amplification, nucleated cell counts were estimated. Data came from immunoSEQ multiplex PCR; TCRdb stores just in-frame clones and leaves some out. V and J calls and clone size are copied from that table; D and trimming were computed from the DNA. The sample yields about 210,000 clones, under 90% seen once. J gave up 1 base and V 6 bases, and 9 bases lay outside the gene matches. Germline-derived CDR1 and CDR2 are KGHDR and SFDVKD. The CDR3 is 16 amino acids. The TCR originated in a woman aged 50 to 60 with acute COVID-19. The chain joins TRBV24-1 to TRBJ1-2, with 8 bases that match TRBD1. Source material: PBMCs or T cells enriched from blood (not recorded which). CDR3 bases: TGTGCCACCAGTACGCTACTAGGACAGGGTAACTATGGCTACACCTTC. Translated, it gives CATSTLLGQGNYGYTF.